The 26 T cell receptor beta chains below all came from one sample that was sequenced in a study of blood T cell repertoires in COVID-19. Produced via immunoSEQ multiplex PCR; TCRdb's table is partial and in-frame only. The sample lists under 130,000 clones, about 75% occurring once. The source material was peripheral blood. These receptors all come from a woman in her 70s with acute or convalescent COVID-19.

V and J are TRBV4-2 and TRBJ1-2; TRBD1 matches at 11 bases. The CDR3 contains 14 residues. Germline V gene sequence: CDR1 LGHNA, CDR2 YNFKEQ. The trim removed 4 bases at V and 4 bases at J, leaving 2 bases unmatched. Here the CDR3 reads CASSRTGGVYGYTF. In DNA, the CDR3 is TGTGCCAGCAGCCGGACAGGGGGCGTCTATGGCTACACCTTC.

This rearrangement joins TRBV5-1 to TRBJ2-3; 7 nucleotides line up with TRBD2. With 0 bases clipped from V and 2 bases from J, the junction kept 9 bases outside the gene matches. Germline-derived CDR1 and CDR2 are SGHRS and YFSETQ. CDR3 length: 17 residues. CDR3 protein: CASSLVGLLATTDTQYF. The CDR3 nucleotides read TGCGCCAGCAGCTTGGTGGGCTTACTAGCGACCACAGATACGCAGTATTTT.

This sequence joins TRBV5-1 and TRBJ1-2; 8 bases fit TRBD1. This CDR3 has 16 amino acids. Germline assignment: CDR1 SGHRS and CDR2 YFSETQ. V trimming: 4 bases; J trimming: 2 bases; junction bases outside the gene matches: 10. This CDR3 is CASSVTGTGGNYGYTF. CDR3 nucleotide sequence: TGCGCCAGCAGCGTAACTGGGACAGGTGGGAACTATGGCTACACCTTC.

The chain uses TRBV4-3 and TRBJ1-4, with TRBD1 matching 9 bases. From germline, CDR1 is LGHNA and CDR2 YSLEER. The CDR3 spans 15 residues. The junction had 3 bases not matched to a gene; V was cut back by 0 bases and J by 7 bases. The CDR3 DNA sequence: TGCGCCAGCAGCCAAGAGGGGACAGGGATTGAAAAACTGTTTTTT. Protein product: CASSQEGTGIEKLFF.

The CDR3 DNA reads TGTGCCAGCGTAGGGGAGGCGGATGGCTACACCTTC. Translated: CASVGEADGYTF. V usage is TRBV25-1 and J usage is TRBJ1-2; D perhaps matches TRBD1 (5 bases). V was cut by 8 bases and J by 6 bases, with 13 bases left in between. The CDR3 has 12 amino acids. The germline gives CDR1 MGHDK, CDR2 SYGVNS.

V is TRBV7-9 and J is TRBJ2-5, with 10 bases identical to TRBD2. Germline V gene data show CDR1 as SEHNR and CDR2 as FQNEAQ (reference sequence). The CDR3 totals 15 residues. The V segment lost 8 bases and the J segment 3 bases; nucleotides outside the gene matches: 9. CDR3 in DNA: TGTGCCAGCCGGGCCCGGACTAGCGGTGAAGAGACCCAGTACTTC. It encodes CASRARTSGEETQYF.

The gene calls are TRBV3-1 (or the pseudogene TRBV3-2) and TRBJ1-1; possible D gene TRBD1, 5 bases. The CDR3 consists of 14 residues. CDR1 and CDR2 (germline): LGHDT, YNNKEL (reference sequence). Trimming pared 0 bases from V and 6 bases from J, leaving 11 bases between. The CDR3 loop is CASSQEQGAPEAFF. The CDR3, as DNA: TGTGCCAGCAGCCAAGAGCAGGGCGCCCCTGAAGCTTTCTTT.

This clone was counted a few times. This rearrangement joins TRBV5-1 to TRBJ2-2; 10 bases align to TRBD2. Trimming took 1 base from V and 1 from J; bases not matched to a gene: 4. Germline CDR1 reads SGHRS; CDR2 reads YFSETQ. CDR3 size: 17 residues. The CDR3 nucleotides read TGCGCCAGCAGCTTGAGTCTAGCGGGAGAGAACACCGGGGAGCTGTTTTTT. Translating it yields CASSLSLAGENTGELFF.

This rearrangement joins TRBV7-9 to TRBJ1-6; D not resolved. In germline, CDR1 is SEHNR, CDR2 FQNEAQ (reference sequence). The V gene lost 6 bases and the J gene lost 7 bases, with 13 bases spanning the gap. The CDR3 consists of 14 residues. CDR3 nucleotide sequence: TGTGCCAGCAGGGGAGGAGCCCAAAATTCACCCCTCCACTTT. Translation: CASRGGAQNSPLHF. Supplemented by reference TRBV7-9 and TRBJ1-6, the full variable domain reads DTGVSQNPRHKITKRGQNVTFRCDPISEHNRLYWYRQTLGQGPEFLTYFQNEAQLEKSRLLSDRFSAERPKGSFSTLEIQRTEQGDSAMYLCASRGGAQNSPLHFGNGTRLTVT.

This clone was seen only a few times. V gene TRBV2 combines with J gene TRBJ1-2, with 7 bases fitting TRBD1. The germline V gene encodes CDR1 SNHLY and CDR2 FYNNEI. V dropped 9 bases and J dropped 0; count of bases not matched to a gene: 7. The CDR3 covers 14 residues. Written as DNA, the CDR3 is TGTGCCAGTCGAGGGGGCCGCGCTAACTATGGCTACACCTTC. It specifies CASRGGRANYGYTF. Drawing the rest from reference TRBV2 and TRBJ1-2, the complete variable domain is EPEVTQTPSHQVTQMGQEVILRCVPISNHLYFYWYRQILGQKVEFLVSFYNNEISEKSEIFDDQFSVERPDGSNFTLKIRSTKLEDSAMYFCASRGGRANYGYTFGSGTRLTVV.

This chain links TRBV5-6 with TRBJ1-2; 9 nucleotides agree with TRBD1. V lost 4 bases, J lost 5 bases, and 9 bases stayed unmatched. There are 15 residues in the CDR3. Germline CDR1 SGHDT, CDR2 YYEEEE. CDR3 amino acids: CASSMRGQGPYGYTF. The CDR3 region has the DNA TGTGCCAGCAGCATGAGGGGACAGGGCCCGTATGGCTACACCTTC.

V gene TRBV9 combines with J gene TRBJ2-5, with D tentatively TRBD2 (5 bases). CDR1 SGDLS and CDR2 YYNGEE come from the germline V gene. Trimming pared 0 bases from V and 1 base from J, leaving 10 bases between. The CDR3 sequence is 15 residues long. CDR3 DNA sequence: TGTGCCAGCAGCGTAGCTCCGGGAACCCAAGAGACCCAGTACTTC. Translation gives CASSVAPGTQETQYF.

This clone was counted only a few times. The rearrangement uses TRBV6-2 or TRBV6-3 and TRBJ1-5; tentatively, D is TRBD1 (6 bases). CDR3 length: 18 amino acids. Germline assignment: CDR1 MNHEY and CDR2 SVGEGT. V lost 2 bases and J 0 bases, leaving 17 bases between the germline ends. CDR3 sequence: CASSYEVGGSYSNQPQHF. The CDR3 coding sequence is TGTGCCAGCAGTTACGAGGTAGGGGGATCTTATAGCAATCAGCCCCAGCATTTT.

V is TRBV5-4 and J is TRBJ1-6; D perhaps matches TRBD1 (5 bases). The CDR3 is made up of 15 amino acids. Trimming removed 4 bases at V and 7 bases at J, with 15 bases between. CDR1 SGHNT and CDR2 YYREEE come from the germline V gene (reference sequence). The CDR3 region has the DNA TGTGCCAGCAGCCCGGCAGAGGGGAGGAATTCACCCCTCCACTTT. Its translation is CASSPAEGRNSPLHF. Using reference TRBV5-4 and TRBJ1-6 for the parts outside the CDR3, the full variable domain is ETGVTQSPTHLIKTRGQQVTLRCSSQSGHNTVSWYQQALGQGPQFIFQYYREEENGRGNFPPRFSGLQFPNYSSELNVNALELDDSALYLCASSPAEGRNSPLHFGNGTRLTVT.

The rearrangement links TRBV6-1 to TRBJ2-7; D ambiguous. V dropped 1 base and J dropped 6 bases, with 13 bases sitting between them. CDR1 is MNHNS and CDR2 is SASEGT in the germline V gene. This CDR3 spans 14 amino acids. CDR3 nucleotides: TGTGCCAGCAGTGAAGGCGGCCGTAATAGCGAGCAGTACTTC. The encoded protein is CASSEGGRNSEQYF.

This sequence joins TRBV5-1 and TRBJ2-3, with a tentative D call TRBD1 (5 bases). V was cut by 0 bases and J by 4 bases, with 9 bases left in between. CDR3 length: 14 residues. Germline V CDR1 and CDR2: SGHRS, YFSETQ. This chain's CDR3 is CASSLDPRADTQYF. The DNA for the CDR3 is TGCGCCAGCAGCTTGGATCCCAGGGCAGATACGCAGTATTTT.

CDR3 coding DNA: TGTGCCATCAGCAGGGGACAGCCCAACTATGGCTACACCTTC. This translates into CAISRGQPNYGYTF. The chain employs TRBV10-3 and TRBJ1-2; 7 bases line up with TRBD1. V gave up 6 bases and J gave up 2 bases; unmatched junction bases: 6. The CDR3 is made up of 14 amino acids. CDR1 is ENHRY, CDR2 SYGVKD, per germline.

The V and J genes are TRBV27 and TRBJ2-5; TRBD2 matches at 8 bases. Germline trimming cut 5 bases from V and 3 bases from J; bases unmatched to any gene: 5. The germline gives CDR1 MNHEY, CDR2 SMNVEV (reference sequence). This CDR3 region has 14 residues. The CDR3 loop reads CASSRDSGEETQYF. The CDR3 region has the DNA TGTGCCAGCAGTAGAGATAGCGGGGAAGAGACCCAGTACTTC.

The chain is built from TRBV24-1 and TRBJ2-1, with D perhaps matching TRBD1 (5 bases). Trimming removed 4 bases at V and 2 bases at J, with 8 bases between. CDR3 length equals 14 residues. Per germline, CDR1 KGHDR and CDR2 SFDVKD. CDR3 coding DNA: TGTGCCACCAGTGACGACAGCCCCTACAATGAGCAGTTCTTC. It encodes CATSDDSPYNEQFF.

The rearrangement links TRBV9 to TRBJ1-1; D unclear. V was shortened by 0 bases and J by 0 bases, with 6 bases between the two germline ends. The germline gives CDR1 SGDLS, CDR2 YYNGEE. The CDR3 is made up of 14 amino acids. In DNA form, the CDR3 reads TGTGCCAGCAGCGTAGGGCAGATGAACACTGAAGCTTTCTTT. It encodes CASSVGQMNTEAFF.

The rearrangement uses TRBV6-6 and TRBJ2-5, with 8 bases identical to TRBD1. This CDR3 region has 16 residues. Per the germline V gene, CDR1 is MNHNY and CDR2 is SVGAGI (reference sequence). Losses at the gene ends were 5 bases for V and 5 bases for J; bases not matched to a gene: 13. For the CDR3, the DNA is TGTGCCAGCAGTCCTAACCGCCCGACAGGGGTGGAGACCCAGTACTTC. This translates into CASSPNRPTGVETQYF.

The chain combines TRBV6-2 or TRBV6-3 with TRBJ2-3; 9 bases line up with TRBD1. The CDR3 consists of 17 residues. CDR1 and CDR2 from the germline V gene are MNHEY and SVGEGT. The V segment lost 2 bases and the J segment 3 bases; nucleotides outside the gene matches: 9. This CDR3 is CASSYPRTGERTDTQYF. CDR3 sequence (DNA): TGTGCCAGCAGTTACCCTCGGACAGGGGAGAGAACAGATACGCAGTATTTT.

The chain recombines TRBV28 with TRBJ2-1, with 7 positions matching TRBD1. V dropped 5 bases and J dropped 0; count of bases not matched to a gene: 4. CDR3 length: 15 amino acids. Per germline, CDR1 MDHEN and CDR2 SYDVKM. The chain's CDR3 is CASSDGTASYNEQFF. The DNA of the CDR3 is TGTGCCAGCAGTGACGGGACAGCCTCCTACAATGAGCAGTTCTTC.

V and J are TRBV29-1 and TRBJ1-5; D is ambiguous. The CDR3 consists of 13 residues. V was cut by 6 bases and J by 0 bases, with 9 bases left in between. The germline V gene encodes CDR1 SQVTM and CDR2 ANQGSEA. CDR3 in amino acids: CSVQVYSNQPQHF. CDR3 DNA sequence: TGCAGCGTGCAGGTTTATAGCAATCAGCCCCAGCATTTT. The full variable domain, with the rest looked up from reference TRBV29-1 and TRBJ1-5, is SAVISQKPSRDICQRGTSLTIQCQVDSQVTMMFWYRQQPGQSLTLIATANQGSEATYESGFVIDKFPISRPNLTFSTLTVSNMSPEDSSIYLCSVQVYSNQPQHFGDGTRLSIL.

CDR3 sequence reads: CASSQSRDWNTEAFF. In DNA, the CDR3 is TGCGCCAGCAGCCAGAGCAGGGATTGGAACACTGAAGCTTTCTTT. This rearrangement joins TRBV4-3 to TRBJ1-1, with D possibly being TRBD1 (5 bases). This CDR3 contains 15 residues. V lost 3 bases and J lost 1, with 12 bases in between. Germline V gene sequence: CDR1 LGHNA, CDR2 YSLEER.

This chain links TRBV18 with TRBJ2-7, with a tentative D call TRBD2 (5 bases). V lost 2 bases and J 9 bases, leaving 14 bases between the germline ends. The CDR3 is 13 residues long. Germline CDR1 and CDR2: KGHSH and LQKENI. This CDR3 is CASSPAPGRGQYF. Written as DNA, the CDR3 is TGTGCCAGCTCACCAGCTCCTGGGAGAGGGCAGTACTTC. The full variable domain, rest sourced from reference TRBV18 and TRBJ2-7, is NAGVMQNPRHLVRRRGQEARLRCSPMKGHSHVYWYRQLPEEGLKFMVYLQKENIIDESGMPKERFSAEFPKEGPSILRIQQVVRGDSAAYFCASSPAPGRGQYFGPGTRLTVT.